This TCR beta chain stems from a study of Ad26.COV2.S vaccination and SARS-CoV-2 variants. The protocol was immunoSEQ multiplex PCR, while the TCRdb copy is restricted to in-frame clones and leaves out a portion. The sample shows more than 300,000 clones, around four fifths of them seen only once. Treatment specified: roughly 18 received Ad26.COV2.S at low or high dose, single or two shots; 5 received placebo; per-sample allocation not given. Samples were taken on day 63 after the first vaccine or placebo injection. An adult donor aged 18-55 years was enrolled in Boston. The CDR3 is 14 amino acids. The germline gives CDR1 LNHDA, CDR2 SQIVND (reference sequence). The J segment lost 7 bases and the V segment lost 9 bases, leaving 6 bases of the junction unmatched.

This specimen was peripheral blood, taken in a trial of Ad26.COV2.S vaccine versus placebo. The V gene is TRBV19, the J gene TRBJ2-6, with 10 bases identical to TRBD1. The TCR originated in a person between 18 and 59 years old who received the Ad26.COV2.S COVID-19 vaccine or a placebo. CDR3 bases: TGTGCCAGCCGCGACAGGGGGCGCGCCAACGTCCTGACTTTC. Translating gives CASRDRGRANVLTF.